Here is one T cell receptor (beta chain) with its context. The ends lost 1 base at V and 10 bases at J; junction bases unmatched: 6. The CDR3 has 15 residues. Germline CDR1 reads MNHEY; CDR2 reads SMNVEV (reference sequence). These data originate in a study of blood T cell repertoires in COVID-19. Study summary: Whether acute or convalescent, the COVID-19 samples came from the United States, Italy and Spain. In each case, the material was cDNA or gDNA derived from T cells, B-cell-depleted T cells, or PBMCs.

In the authors' workflow: Estimation of nucleated cell counts relied on the amplification of reference gene primers. TCRdb's copy holds only in-frame clones and misses some; the assay was immunoSEQ multiplex PCR. V and J calls and clone size follow that table, whereas D and trimming were derived from the DNA. The sample lists about 97,000 clones; roughly 86% were seen once. The specimen sequenced was peripheral blood. The sequence derives from a man aged 35-49 years with active or convalescent COVID-19. V gene TRBV27 combines with J gene TRBJ1-4; 10 positions match TRBD1. The CDR3 loop reads CASSLWGTGVAKLFF. The CDR3 nucleotides read TGTGCCAGCAGTTTATGGGGGACAGGGGTAGCAAAACTGTTTTTT. The variable domain in full, with the rest retrieved from reference TRBV27 and TRBJ1-4, is EAQVTQNPRYLITVTGKKLTVTCSQNMNHEYMSWYRQDPGLGLRQIYYSMNVEVTDKGDVPEGYKVSRKEKRNFPLILESPSPNQTSLYFCASSLWGTGVAKLFFGSGTQLSVL.